The present T cell receptor beta chain was sequenced within a study of blood T cell repertoires in COVID-19. V shed 0 bases and J shed 3 bases, with 16 bases lying between them. Germline V gives CDR1 MNHNS, CDR2 SASEGT. The CDR3 length is 17 residues. The method was immunoSEQ multiplex PCR; TCRdb's version includes in-frame clones alone and lacks a portion of them. This table has around 140,000 clones, approximately 84% appearing once. Sequenced: peripheral blood. The rearrangement links TRBV6-1 to TRBJ2-3; maybe TRBD1 (5 bases). The clonotype was recovered from a woman aged 60-70 years with acute or convalescent COVID-19. The CDR3, as DNA: TGTGCCAGCAGTGAAGCTTGGGCAGGGTCTAAAACAGATACGCAGTATTTT. This sequence encodes CASSEAWAGSKTDTQYF.